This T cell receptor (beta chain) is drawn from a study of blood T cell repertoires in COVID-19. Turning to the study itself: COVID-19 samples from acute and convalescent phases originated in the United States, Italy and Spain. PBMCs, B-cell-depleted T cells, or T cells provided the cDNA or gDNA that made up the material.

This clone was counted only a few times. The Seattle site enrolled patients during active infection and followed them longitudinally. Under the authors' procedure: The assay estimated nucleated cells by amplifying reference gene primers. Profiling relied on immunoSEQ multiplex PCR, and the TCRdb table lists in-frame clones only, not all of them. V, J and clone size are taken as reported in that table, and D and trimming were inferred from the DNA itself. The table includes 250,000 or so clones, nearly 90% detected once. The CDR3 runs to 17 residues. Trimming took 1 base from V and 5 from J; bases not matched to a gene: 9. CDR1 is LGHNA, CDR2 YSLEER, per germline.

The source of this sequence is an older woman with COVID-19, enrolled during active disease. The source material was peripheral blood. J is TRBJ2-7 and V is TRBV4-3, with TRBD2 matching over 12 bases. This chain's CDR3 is CASSQAFLAGGLHEQYF. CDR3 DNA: TGCGCCAGCAGCCAAGCTTTCCTAGCGGGGGGGCTGCACGAGCAGTACTTC.